These T cell receptor beta chains were read from a single sample in a study of T-cell memory formation after mild COVID-19. TCRdb reanalysed the 5' RACE reads using MiXCR and keeps one entry per CDR3 protein. Seen here are 15,000 or so distinct CDR3 sequences, 20% to 25% observed once, and the top ten hold around 54%. Material for sequencing was PBMCs or a T cell subset sorted from them (not recorded which). The receptors were sampled from a man aged 18 to 29 who had mild COVID-19 (a few samples of this study predate the infection). Cell type and time point are not known. Both conserved end residues are part of each CDR3. The order of the fields is V gene, D gene, J gene, clone size, CDR3 protein, CDR3 DNA. The D gene is left open where the match is weak. Not all rows give a size; the values are once, few, many and, for expanded clones, a class.

TRBV10-3	NA	TRBJ2-2	many	CASRKVGTRLTGELFF	TGTGCCTCCAGGAAGGTTGGAACTAGACTCACCGGGGAGCTGTTTTTT
TRBV20-1	NA	TRBJ2-7	many	CSARDPGEQYF	TGCAGTGCTAGAGATCCAGGGGAGCAGTACTTC
TRBV19	NA	TRBJ2-1	many	CASSMVGDPNTNEQFF	TGTGCCAGTAGTATGGTAGGGGATCCCAATACGAATGAGCAGTTCTTC
TRBV5-8	NA	TRBJ2-7	few	CASSIGRSSYEQYF	TGTGCCAGCAGCATCGGAAGGAGCTCCTACGAGCAGTACTTC
TRBV6-5	NA	TRBJ1-1	many	CASSYRAPGEAFF	TGTGCCAGCAGTTACCGGGCCCCTGGCGAAGCTTTCTTT
TRBV5-5	NA	TRBJ1-2	many	CASSLATQGTSSLYGYTF	TGTGCCAGCAGCTTGGCAACCCAGGGGACCTCGTCGCTCTATGGCTACACCTTC
TRBV4-2	TRBD2	TRBJ2-1	many	CASSQVTGGPSNEQFF	TGTGCCAGCAGCCAAGTGACGGGGGGACCGTCGAATGAGCAGTTCTTC
TRBV29-1	NA	TRBJ2-1	many	CSVRTNEQFF	TGCAGCGTACGTACCAATGAGCAGTTCTTC
TRBV5-1	NA	TRBJ2-7	many	CASSWTDSAPFYEQYF	TGCGCCAGCAGCTGGACTGACAGCGCACCTTTCTACGAGCAGTACTTC
TRBV5-1	NA	TRBJ2-7	NA	CASSLLGGRTYEQYF	TGCGCCAGCAGCTTACTCGGGGGCCGCACCTACGAGCAGTACTTC
TRBV11-2	NA	TRBJ2-5	NA	CASRKDRIQETQYF	TGTGCCAGCAGGAAAGACAGGATCCAAGAGACCCAGTACTTC
TRBV29-1	NA	TRBJ2-2	many	CSVFRGPNTGELFF	TGCAGCGTTTTTAGGGGACCCAACACCGGGGAGCTGTTTTTT
TRBV7-6	TRBD1	TRBJ2-7	few	CASSFGTGLTYEQYF	TGTGCCAGCAGCTTCGGGACAGGGCTAACCTACGAGCAGTACTTC
TRBV18	NA	TRBJ2-7	many	CASSPRTRVFEQYF	TGTGCCAGCTCACCACGGACCAGGGTGTTCGAGCAGTACTTC
TRBV5-6	NA	TRBJ2-4	NA	CASGQLAKNIQYF	TGTGCCAGCGGACAACTAGCCAAAAACATTCAGTACTTC
TRBV4-3	TRBD2	TRBJ2-2	many	CASSQALSGGPLTGELFF	TGCGCCAGCAGCCAAGCCCTTAGCGGGGGGCCCCTCACCGGGGAGCTGTTTTTT
TRBV20-1	TRBD2	TRBJ2-4	many	CSASRASGNIQYF	TGCAGTGCTAGTCGGGCTAGCGGAAACATTCAGTACTTC
TRBV7-2	NA	TRBJ1-2	many	CASSLGVLTTPGYTF	TGTGCCAGCAGCTTAGGGGTTTTAACGACCCCCGGCTACACCTTC
TRBV7-8	NA	TRBJ2-1	once	CASSLDKGHNEQFF	TGTGCCAGCAGCTTAGACAAGGGGCACAATGAGCAGTTCTTC
TRBV3-1	NA	TRBJ2-3	many	CASSQASTDTQYF	TGTGCCAGCAGCCAAGCGAGCACAGATACGCAGTATTTT
TRBV6-2/TRBV6-3	TRBD2	TRBJ2-5	few	CASSYSFNSGGFQETQYF	TGTGCCAGCAGTTACTCGTTTAACAGCGGGGGGTTCCAAGAGACCCAGTACTTC
TRBV27	NA	TRBJ2-7	NA	CASSPPGADPTYEQYF	TGTGCCAGCAGTCCCCCGGGGGCCGACCCAACCTACGAGCAGTACTTC
TRBV5-6	NA	TRBJ2-1	NA	CASSLRWVDEQFF	TGTGCCAGCAGCCTACGTTGGGTGGATGAGCAGTTCTTC
TRBV6-5	NA	TRBJ2-1	many	CASSYRGGGRNEQFF	TGTGCCAGCAGTTACAGAGGGGGGGGGAGAAATGAGCAGTTCTTC
TRBV14	NA	TRBJ2-1	few	CASSQLQGFLYNEQFF	TGTGCCAGCAGCCAGCTTCAGGGGTTTCTCTACAATGAGCAGTTCTTC
TRBV12-3/TRBV12-4	TRBD1	TRBJ1-5	many	CASPRDRENFQPQHF	TGTGCCAGCCCCCGGGACAGGGAAAATTTTCAGCCCCAGCATTTT
TRBV6-6	NA	TRBJ1-6	many	CASAGGLWFRSPLHF	TGTGCCAGTGCCGGGGGCCTCTGGTTCCGTTCACCCCTCCACTTT
TRBV11-2	NA	TRBJ2-1	few	CASSLVPLYNEQFF	TGTGCCAGCAGCTTAGTCCCTCTTTACAATGAGCAGTTCTTC
TRBV7-9	NA	TRBJ2-2	many	CASSVSFWEDGELFF	TGTGCCAGCAGCGTAAGCTTTTGGGAGGACGGGGAGCTGTTTTTT
TRBV10-3	TRBD1	TRBJ1-6	NA	CAISDRARDRSSPLHF	TGTGCCATCAGTGATCGTGCCAGGGACAGGTCTTCACCCCTCCACTTT
TRBV6-2/TRBV6-3	NA	TRBJ2-7	many	CASSLTGFIGYEQYF	TGTGCCAGCAGTCTTACAGGGTTTATTGGCTACGAGCAGTACTTC
TRBV18	NA	TRBJ1-2	many	CASSPDREGDGYTF	TGTGCCAGCTCACCGGACAGAGAGGGTGATGGCTACACCTTC
TRBV11-1	NA	TRBJ2-1	NA	CASSLEVAGGVNEQFF	TGTGCCAGCAGCTTAGAGGTGGCAGGAGGGGTCAACGAGCAGTTCTTC
TRBV6-5	NA	TRBJ1-2	NA	CASSLSRERYGYTF	TGTGCCAGCAGTTTGTCGAGGGAGCGCTATGGCTACACCTTC
TRBV29-1	NA	TRBJ2-1	NA	CSVVRADNEQFF	TGCAGCGTTGTACGGGCAGACAATGAGCAGTTCTTC
TRBV2	TRBD1	TRBJ1-6	few	CAGNTDREVSPLHF	TGTGCCGGAAACACTGACAGGGAGGTTTCACCCCTCCACTTT
TRBV5-1	TRBD1	TRBJ2-5	NA	CASSGTAQETQYF	TGCGCCAGCAGCGGGACAGCGCAAGAGACCCAGTACTTC
TRBV6-1	NA	TRBJ1-3	NA	CASGRFHSGNTIYF	TGTGCCAGCGGCAGGTTCCACTCTGGAAACACCATATATTTT
TRBV4-2	NA	TRBJ2-7	many	CASSQDWQGQLFEQYF	TGTGCCAGCAGCCAAGATTGGCAGGGTCAGTTGTTCGAGCAGTACTTC
TRBV20-1	NA	TRBJ1-1	many	CSATPDNPREAFF	TGCAGTGCTACACCTGACAACCCACGTGAAGCTTTCTTT
TRBV27	TRBD1	TRBJ2-7	many	CASSRSGQGYEQYF	TGTGCCAGCAGTCGCTCCGGACAGGGCTACGAGCAGTACTTC